Given below is one T cell receptor (beta chain) in context. The data derive from a study of blood T cell repertoires in COVID-19. Study details: Sites across the United States, Italy and Spain contributed samples from acute and convalescent COVID-19.

In the original workflow: How many nucleated cells were present was estimated from reference gene primer amplification. Using immunoSEQ multiplex PCR, the repertoire was profiled, and TCRdb retains in-frame clones only, with some absent. That table furnishes V, J and clone size, whereas the DNA furnished D and trimming. The top ten clones hold roughly 8.7% of a sample with roughly 250,000 clones, approximately 82% of them seen once. Germline values: CDR1 LNHDA, CDR2 SQIVND (reference sequence). V was clipped by 3 bases and J by 1 base; unmatched bases: 9. CDR3 length: 17 amino acids. This clonotype was obtained from a man in his forties with active or convalescent COVID-19. Sequenced input: peripheral blood. The chain combines TRBV19 with TRBJ1-5; 7 bases match TRBD1. The CDR3 coding sequence is TGTGCCAGTAGTATTTTTACAGGGGACCTGAGCAATCAGCCCCAGCATTTT. Amino acid sequence: CASSIFTGDLSNQPQHF.